The entry below describes one T cell receptor (beta chain). Its antigen is still unknown. The table came from immunoSEQ multiplex PCR; TCRdb's copy has only in-frame clones and leaves some out. The sample has approximately 620,000 clones, 95% to 98% seen once. These data originate in a study of shared clonotypes between healthy human individuals. Study at large: Per-donor plates numbered three CD4 naive, three CD4 memory, two CD8 naive and one CD8 memory.

The CDR3 sequence is 14 residues long. Germline CDR1 and CDR2: MDHEN and SYDVKM. Study results and caveats: Shared clonotypes: roughly 4.7% naive CD4, approximately 3.4% naive CD8, less than 2.5% memory CD4, about 0.41% memory CD8.

Sequencing input: naive CD4+ T cells sorted from blood. The subset was: CD45RA+ positively selected. This clonotype originated in a woman aged 25 to 39 in good health. The rearrangement links TRBV28 to TRBJ2-5; tentatively, D is TRBD2 (5 bases). The DNA end favors TRBJ2-7, so the J call may be wrong. The CDR3 sequence is CASSLHSGSYEQYF. The CDR3 coding sequence is TGTGCCAGCAGTTTACACAGCGGCTCCTACGAGCAGTACTTC.